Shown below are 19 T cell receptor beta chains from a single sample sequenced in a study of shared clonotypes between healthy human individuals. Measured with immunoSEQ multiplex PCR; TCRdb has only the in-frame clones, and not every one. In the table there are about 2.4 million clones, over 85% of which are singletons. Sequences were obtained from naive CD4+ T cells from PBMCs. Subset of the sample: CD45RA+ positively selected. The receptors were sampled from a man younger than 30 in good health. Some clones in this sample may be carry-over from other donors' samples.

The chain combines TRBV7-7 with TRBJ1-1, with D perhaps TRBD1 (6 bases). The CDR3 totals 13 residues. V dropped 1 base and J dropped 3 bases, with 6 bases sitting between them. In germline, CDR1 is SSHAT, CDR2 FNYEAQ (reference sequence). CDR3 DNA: TGTGCCAGCAGCTTAGACAGGGACACTGAAGCTTTCTTT. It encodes CASSLDRDTEAFF.

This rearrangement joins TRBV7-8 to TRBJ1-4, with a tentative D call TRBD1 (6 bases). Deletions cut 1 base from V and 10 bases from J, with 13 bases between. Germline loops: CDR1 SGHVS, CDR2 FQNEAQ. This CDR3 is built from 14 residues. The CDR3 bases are TGTGCCAGCAGCTTAGGGGCAGGGGAGGGAAAACTGTTTTTT. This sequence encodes CASSLGAGEGKLFF.

The CDR3, as DNA: TGCGCCAGCAGCAACGACAGGAACACTGAAGCTTTCTTT. This codes for CASSNDRNTEAFF. The chain has TRBV5-1 and TRBJ1-1, with D possibly matching TRBD1 (5 bases). Germline V gives CDR1 SGHRS, CDR2 YFSETQ. The CDR3 loop spans 13 amino acids. The V gene lost 4 bases and the J gene lost 1 base, with 8 bases spanning the gap.

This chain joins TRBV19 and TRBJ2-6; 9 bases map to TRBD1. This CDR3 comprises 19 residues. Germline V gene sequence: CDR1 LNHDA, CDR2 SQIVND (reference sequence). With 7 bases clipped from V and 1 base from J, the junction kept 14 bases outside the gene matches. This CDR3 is CASIGGTGSLSSGANVLTF. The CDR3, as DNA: TGTGCCAGTATCGGGGGGACAGGGTCCCTGTCATCTGGGGCCAACGTCCTGACTTTC. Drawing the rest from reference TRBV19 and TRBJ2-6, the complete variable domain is DGGITQSPKYLFRKEGQNVTLSCEQNLNHDAMYWYRQDPGQGLRLIYYSQIVNDFQKGDIAEGYSVSREKKESFPLTVTSAQKNPTAFYLCASIGGTGSLSSGANVLTFGAGSRLTVL.

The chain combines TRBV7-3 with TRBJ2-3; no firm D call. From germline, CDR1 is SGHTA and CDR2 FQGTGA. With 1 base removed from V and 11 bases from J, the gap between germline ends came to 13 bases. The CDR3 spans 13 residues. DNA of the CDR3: TGTGCCAGCAGCTTAAACCTGGCTGTAGGGCAGTATTTT. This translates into CASSLNLAVGQYF. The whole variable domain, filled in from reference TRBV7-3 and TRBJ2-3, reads GAGVSQTPSNKVTEKGKYVELRCDPISGHTALYWYRQSLGQGPEFLIYFQGTGAADDSGLPNDRFFAVRPEGSVSTLKIQRTERGDSAVYLCASSLNLAVGQYFGPGTRLTVL.

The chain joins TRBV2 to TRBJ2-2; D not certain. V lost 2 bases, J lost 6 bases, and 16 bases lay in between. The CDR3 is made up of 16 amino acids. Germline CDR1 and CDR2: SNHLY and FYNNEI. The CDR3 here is CASSELVPVGSGELFF. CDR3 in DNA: TGTGCCAGCAGTGAATTGGTCCCCGTGGGGTCCGGGGAGCTGTTTTTT.

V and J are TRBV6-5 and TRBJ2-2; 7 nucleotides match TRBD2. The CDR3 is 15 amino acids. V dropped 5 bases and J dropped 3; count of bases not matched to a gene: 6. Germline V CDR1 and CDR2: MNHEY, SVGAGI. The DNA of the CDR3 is TGTGCCAGCAGTACGTACGGGGGGTACACCGGGGAGCTGTTTTTT. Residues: CASSTYGGYTGELFF.

DNA for the CDR3: TGTGCCAGCTCACCATTGACTAGAGAAGAGACCCAGTACTTC. This codes for CASSPLTREETQYF. This sequence joins TRBV18 and TRBJ2-5; tentative D call: TRBD2 (6 bases). CDR1 is KGHSH, CDR2 LQKENI, per germline. The CDR3 has 14 residues. V lost 2 bases and J 3 bases, leaving 10 bases between the germline ends.

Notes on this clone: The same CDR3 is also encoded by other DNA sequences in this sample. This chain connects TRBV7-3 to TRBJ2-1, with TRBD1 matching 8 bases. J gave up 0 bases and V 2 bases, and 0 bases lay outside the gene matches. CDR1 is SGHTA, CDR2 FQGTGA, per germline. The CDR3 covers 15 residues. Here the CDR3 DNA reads TGTGCCAGCAGCTTACAGGGGGCCTCCTACAATGAGCAGTTCTTC. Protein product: CASSLQGASYNEQFF.

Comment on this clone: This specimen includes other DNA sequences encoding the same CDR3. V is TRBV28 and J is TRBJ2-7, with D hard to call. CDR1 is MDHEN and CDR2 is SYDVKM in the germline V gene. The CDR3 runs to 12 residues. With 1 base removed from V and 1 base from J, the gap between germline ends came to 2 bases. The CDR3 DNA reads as TGTGCCAGCAGTTTATTATCCTACGAGCAGTACTTC. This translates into CASSLLSYEQYF.

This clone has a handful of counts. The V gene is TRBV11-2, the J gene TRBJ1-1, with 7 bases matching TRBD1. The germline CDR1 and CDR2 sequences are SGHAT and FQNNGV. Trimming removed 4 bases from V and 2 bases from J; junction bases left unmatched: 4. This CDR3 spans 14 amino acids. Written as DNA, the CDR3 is TGTGCCAGCAGCTCCGGGACAGATAACACTGAAGCTTTCTTT. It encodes CASSSGTDNTEAFF.

CDR3 nucleotide sequence: TGTGCCAGCAGTCCGGGGGCGCTGGGGGTAAAAAAGCAGTTCTTC. It encodes CASSPGALGVKKQFF. This sequence joins TRBV28 and TRBJ2-1, with D possibly being TRBD1 or TRBD2 (6 bases each). The CDR3 loop spans 15 amino acids. CDR1 and CDR2 from the germline V gene are MDHEN and SYDVKM. V gave up 5 bases and J gave up 11 bases, with 22 bases separating them.

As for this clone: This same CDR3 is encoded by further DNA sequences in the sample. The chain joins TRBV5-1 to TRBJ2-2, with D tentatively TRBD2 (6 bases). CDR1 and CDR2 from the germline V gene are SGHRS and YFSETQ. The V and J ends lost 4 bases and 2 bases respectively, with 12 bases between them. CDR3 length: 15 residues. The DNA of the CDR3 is TGCGCCAGCAGCGCAGGGACTGGAAACACCGGGGAGCTGTTTTTT. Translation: CASSAGTGNTGELFF.

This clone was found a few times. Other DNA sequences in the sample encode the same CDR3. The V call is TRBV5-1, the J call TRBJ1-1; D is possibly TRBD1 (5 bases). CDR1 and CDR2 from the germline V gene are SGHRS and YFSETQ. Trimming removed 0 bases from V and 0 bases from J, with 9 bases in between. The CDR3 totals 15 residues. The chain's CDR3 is CASSLGGSMNTEAFF. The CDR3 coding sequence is TGCGCCAGCAGCTTGGGGGGCAGCATGAACACTGAAGCTTTCTTT. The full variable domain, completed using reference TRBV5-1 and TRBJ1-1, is KAGVTQTPRYLIKTRGQQVTLSCSPISGHRSVSWYQQTPGQGLQFLFEYFSETQRNKGNFPGRFSGRQFSNSRSEMNVSTLELGDSALYLCASSLGGSMNTEAFFGQGTRLTVV.

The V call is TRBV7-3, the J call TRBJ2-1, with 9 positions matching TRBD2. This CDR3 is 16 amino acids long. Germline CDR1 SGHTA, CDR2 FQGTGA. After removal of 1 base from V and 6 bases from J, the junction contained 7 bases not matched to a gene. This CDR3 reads CASSLIASGNANEQFF. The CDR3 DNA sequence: TGTGCCAGCAGCTTAATTGCTAGCGGGAACGCCAATGAGCAGTTCTTC. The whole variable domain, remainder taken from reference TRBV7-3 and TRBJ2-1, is GAGVSQTPSNKVTEKGKYVELRCDPISGHTALYWYRQSLGQGPEFLIYFQGTGAADDSGLPNDRFFAVRPEGSVSTLKIQRTERGDSAVYLCASSLIASGNANEQFFGPGTRLTVL.

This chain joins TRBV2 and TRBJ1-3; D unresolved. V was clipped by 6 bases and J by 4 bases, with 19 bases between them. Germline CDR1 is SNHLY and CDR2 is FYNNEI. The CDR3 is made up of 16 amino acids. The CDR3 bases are TGTGCCAGCAGCTATTCAACCCTTGCTGACGGAAACACCATATATTTT. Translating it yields CASSYSTLADGNTIYF.

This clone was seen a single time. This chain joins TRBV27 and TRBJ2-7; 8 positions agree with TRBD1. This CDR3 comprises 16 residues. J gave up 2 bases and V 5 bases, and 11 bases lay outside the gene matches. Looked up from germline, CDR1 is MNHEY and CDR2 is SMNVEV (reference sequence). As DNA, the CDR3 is TGTGCCAGCAGTACTTACGGACAGGGAGAAACCTACGAGCAGTACTTC. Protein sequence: CASSTYGQGETYEQYF.

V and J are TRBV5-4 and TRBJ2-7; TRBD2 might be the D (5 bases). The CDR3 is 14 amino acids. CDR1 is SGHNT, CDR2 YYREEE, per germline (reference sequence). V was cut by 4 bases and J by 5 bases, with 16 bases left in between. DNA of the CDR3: TGTGCCAGCAGCACCGCTAGCCGTCGCGACGAGCAGTACTTC. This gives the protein CASSTASRRDEQYF.

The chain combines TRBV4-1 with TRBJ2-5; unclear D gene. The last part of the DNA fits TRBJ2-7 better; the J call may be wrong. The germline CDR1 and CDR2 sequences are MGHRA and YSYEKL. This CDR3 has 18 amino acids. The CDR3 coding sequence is TGCGCCAGCAGCCAAGGTCTTCCGGCATCCGGCCTCAACTACGAGCAGTACTTC. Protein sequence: CASSQGLPASGLNYEQYF.